This T cell receptor beta chain was sequenced in a study of blood T cells in healthy people across ages. The CDR3 is 13 residues long. Germline assignment: CDR1 GTSNPN and CDR2 SVGIG (reference sequence). The junction had 2 bases not matched to a gene; V was cut back by 4 bases and J by 2 bases. Primed by a sample-barcoded 5' primer and a J-beta primer mix, a second PCR proceeded for about 7 to 11 cycles. TCRdb passed the 5' RACE reads through MiXCR, listing each CDR3 protein once. The table records fewer than 1.5 million distinct CDR3 sequences, 42% of them present only once. This rearrangement joins TRBV30 to TRBJ1-5, with TRBD1 matching over 7 bases. Sequencing was done on a sample of blood. The TCR sequence derives from a woman aged 18-30 years in good health. The DNA of the CDR3 is TGTGCCTGGACAGGGGGAGGCAATCAGCCCCAGCATTTT. Translation gives CAWTGGGNQPQHF.